The 32 T cell receptor beta chains below were found in one sample sequenced in a study of control samples from healthy donors and cancer patients (dated by TCRdb to 2020 to 2022). Libraries came from the immunoSEQ multiplex PCR assay. This immuneACCESS table, as held by TCRdb, lists in-frame sequences with V and J called but not all clones. Of the missing ones, under half trace to an unresolved V gene in checked studies; the others have no known cause. Across this sample there are around 140,000 clones, with under 95% seen only once. The ten largest clones take up under 15% of the sample. Material: blood. These receptors were taken from a man aged 40-55 years in good health.

CDR3 DNA: TGTGCCAGCAGCGTAGGTAGCGGCACCTACAATGAGCAGTTCTTC. This codes for CASSVGSGTYNEQFF. This chain uses TRBV9 with TRBJ2-1; a weak D match, TRBD2 (6 bases). Looked up from germline, CDR1 is SGDLS and CDR2 is YYNGEE. Trimming stripped 0 bases from V and 2 bases from J, with 9 bases between. CDR3 size: 15 residues.

This chain links TRBV9 with TRBJ1-2; 9 nucleotides align to TRBD1. Trimming at V came to 4 bases and at J to 5 bases, leaving 12 bases not matched to a gene. This CDR3 contains 16 residues. Germline V gene data show CDR1 as SGDLS and CDR2 as YYNGEE. CDR3 amino acids: CASSPMRGTGRYGYTF. CDR3 nucleotides: TGTGCCAGCAGCCCGATGCGCGGGACAGGGCGGTATGGCTACACCTTC.

CDR3 sequence reads: CASSSLSGDTQYF. Written as DNA, the CDR3 is TGTGCCAGCAGTTCCCTCTCCGGAGATACGCAGTATTTT. The V call is TRBV27, the J call TRBJ2-3; D gene ambiguous. The V and J ends lost 4 bases and 5 bases respectively, with 10 bases between them. CDR1 is MNHEY, CDR2 SMNVEV, per germline (reference sequence). CDR3 size: 13 residues.

V usage is TRBV11-2 and J usage is TRBJ2-7; 12 nucleotides agree with TRBD1. This CDR3 region has 15 residues. Per the germline V gene, CDR1 is SGHAT and CDR2 is FQNNGV. The junction had 4 bases not matched to a gene; V was cut back by 5 bases and J by 2 bases. The CDR3: CASSLGTGGPYEQYF. Here the CDR3 DNA reads TGTGCCAGCAGCCTCGGGACAGGGGGCCCCTACGAGCAGTACTTC.

The rearrangement uses TRBV5-4 and TRBJ2-3, with no clear D. V lost 3 bases and J 4 bases, leaving 9 bases between the germline ends. This CDR3 spans 13 amino acids. Germline loops: CDR1 SGHNT, CDR2 YYREEE (reference sequence). The CDR3 DNA reads TGTGCCAGCAGCTACCGCCGGGCAGATACGCAGTATTTT. Translating gives CASSYRRADTQYF.

The CDR3 protein is CASSLGTVYGYTF. The DNA for the CDR3 is TGTGCCAGCAGCTTAGGAACGGTCTATGGCTACACCTTC. The chain uses TRBV7-9 and TRBJ1-2; D not certain. CDR1 is SEHNR, CDR2 FQNEAQ, per germline (reference sequence). Trimming shortened V by 1 base and J by 4 bases, and 7 bases separated the two germline ends. The CDR3 is made up of 13 amino acids.

The chain joins TRBV28 to TRBJ2-7; 10 positions agree with TRBD1. J lost 4 bases, V lost 4 bases, and 7 bases had no gene match. The CDR3 is 15 amino acids. CDR1 and CDR2 (germline): MDHEN, SYDVKM. The DNA of the CDR3 is TGTGCCAGCAGTTCCATCGGGACAGGGGCGTACGAGCAGTACTTC. As protein: CASSSIGTGAYEQYF.

The chain recombines TRBV19 with TRBJ1-1; no firm D call. CDR1 and CDR2 (germline): LNHDA, SQIVND (reference sequence). This CDR3 has 12 amino acids. Trimming stripped 1 base from V and 5 bases from J, with 5 bases between. The CDR3 spells CASSIGWTEAFF. The CDR3 DNA reads TGTGCCAGTAGTATAGGTTGGACTGAAGCTTTCTTT.

The V call is TRBV27, the J call TRBJ1-2; a possible D gene is TRBD1 (5 bases). With 2 bases removed from V and 4 bases from J, the gap between germline ends came to 17 bases. Germline V lookup: CDR1 MNHEY, CDR2 SMNVEV (reference sequence). This CDR3 comprises 16 residues. The CDR3 DNA reads as TGTGCCAGCAGTTTAAGGTCGGGGACCCAGGGCTATGGCTACACCTTC. Protein: CASSLRSGTQGYGYTF.

This chain uses TRBV28 with TRBJ2-2; D ambiguous. The CDR3 runs to 16 residues. Germline loops: CDR1 MDHEN, CDR2 SYDVKM. CDR3 sequence: CATQPKRADNTGELFF. The CDR3 bases are TGTGCTACGCAACCCAAAAGGGCAGATAACACCGGGGAGCTGTTTTTT.

The sample holds a few counts of this clone. The rearrangement links TRBV27 to TRBJ2-1; possible D gene TRBD1, 5 bases. Germline CDR1 MNHEY, CDR2 SMNVEV (reference sequence). The ends were cut back, 3 bases at V and 7 bases at J, with 13 bases in the middle. CDR3 length: 14 residues. In DNA form, the CDR3 reads TGTGCCAGCAGTTTTTCACCACAGGTAAATGAGCAGTTCTTC. Encoded protein: CASSFSPQVNEQFF.

The V call is TRBV10-3, the J call TRBJ1-4, with TRBD1 matching over 9 bases. CDR1 and CDR2 (germline): ENHRY, SYGVKD. J gave up 7 bases and V 3 bases, and 6 bases lay outside the gene matches. The CDR3 length is 15 residues. CDR3 in amino acids: CAISDPGTGTEKLFF. In DNA, the CDR3 is TGTGCCATCAGTGACCCCGGGACAGGGACTGAAAAACTGTTTTTT.

A single count supports this clone. The sample holds other DNA sequences that translate to the same CDR3. The CDR3 region is CASSYSPTDTQYF. The CDR3 coding sequence is TGTGCCAGCAGTTACTCCCCCACAGATACGCAGTATTTT. The gene calls are TRBV6-5 and TRBJ2-3; no clear D gene. Germline CDR1 and CDR2: MNHEY and SVGAGI. V was trimmed by 0 bases and J by 2 bases, leaving 3 bases between them. The CDR3 is made up of 13 amino acids.

The rearrangement uses TRBV27 and TRBJ2-2; 8 bases align to TRBD1. In germline, CDR1 is MNHEY, CDR2 SMNVEV (reference sequence). With V trimmed by 4 bases and J by 4 bases, 5 bases remained unmatched. The CDR3 covers 15 residues. CDR3: CASSSNRGSTGELFF. For the CDR3, the DNA is TGTGCCAGCAGTTCCAACAGGGGGAGCACCGGGGAGCTGTTTTTT.

The V and J genes are TRBV3-1 (or the pseudogene TRBV3-2) and TRBJ1-2; D is unresolved. Per germline, CDR1 LGHDT and CDR2 YNNKEL (reference sequence). This CDR3 has 14 amino acids. V lost 0 bases, J lost 0 bases, and 5 bases lay in between. DNA of the CDR3: TGTGCCAGCAGCCAAGATCTGACTAACTATGGCTACACCTTC. This sequence encodes CASSQDLTNYGYTF.

This chain connects TRBV19 to TRBJ2-7; TRBD1 matches 8 bases. J lost 4 bases, V lost 3 bases, and 8 bases had no gene match. CDR3 length: 15 amino acids. CDR1 and CDR2 from the germline V gene are LNHDA and SQIVND (reference sequence). The CDR3 DNA reads TGTGCCAGTAGTATGACCGGGACAGGAGATTACGAGCAGTACTTC. Translation: CASSMTGTGDYEQYF.

The chain links TRBV5-4 to TRBJ1-1; maybe TRBD1 (6 bases). The CDR3 sequence is 13 residues long. Trimming removed 2 bases from V and 5 bases from J, with 10 bases in between. The V gene's germline CDR1 is SGHNT and CDR2 YYREEE (reference sequence). The CDR3 DNA reads TGTGCCAGCAGCTTCCGGGGGCCGACTGAAGCTTTCTTT. This translates into CASSFRGPTEAFF.

To note about this clone: Sequence at one end of the junction differs from germline and may be a read error. This rearrangement joins TRBV28 to TRBJ1-1; D is possibly TRBD1 (6 bases). The CDR3 has 13 amino acids. Germline CDR1 and CDR2: MDHEN and SYDVKM. The CDR3 sequence is CASSLQVPDYRVF. The CDR3 bases are TGTGCCAGCAGTTTACAAGTCCCAGACTACAGGGTCTTT.

The chain joins TRBV13 to TRBJ2-1; a weak D match, TRBD2 (7 bases). Germline CDR1 reads PRHDT; CDR2 reads FYEKMQ (reference sequence). Trimming pared 3 bases from V and 4 bases from J, leaving 13 bases between. The length of the CDR3 is 15 residues. CDR3 nucleotide sequence: TGTGCCAGCAGCTTGGGGGCTAGCGGATACAATGAGCAGTTCTTC. Its protein product is CASSLGASGYNEQFF.

The chain has TRBV6-5 and TRBJ1-5; no definite D call. The CDR3 has 13 residues. CDR1 and CDR2 from the germline V gene are MNHEY and SVGAGI. V was trimmed by 0 bases and J by 5 bases, leaving 5 bases between them. DNA of the CDR3: TGTGCCAGCAGTTACTCGCGGGATCAGCCCCAGCATTTT. As protein: CASSYSRDQPQHF.

The genes are TRBV5-1 and TRBJ2-5; D is possibly TRBD1 (6 bases). The CDR3 contains 15 residues. Germline CDR1 and CDR2: SGHRS and YFSETQ. Trimming took off 4 bases at V and 5 bases at J, with 18 bases between the two ends. The CDR3 nucleotides read TGCGCCAGCAGCCCCTCCAGACAGGTTTGGGAGACCCAGTACTTC. It encodes CASSPSRQVWETQYF.

This sequence joins TRBV10-2 and TRBJ1-6; D not certain. There are 14 residues in the CDR3. Trimming pared 2 bases from V and 5 bases from J, leaving 7 bases between. Germline assignment: CDR1 WSHSY and CDR2 SAAADI. The CDR3 here is CASSEAGNNSPLHF. For the CDR3, the DNA is TGCGCCAGCAGTGAGGCGGGGAATAATTCACCCCTCCACTTT.

In the case of this clone: Different DNA sequences within this sample yield the same CDR3. The CDR3 DNA reads TGTGCCAGTAGTATTCCGGGGTACGAGCAGTACTTC. Translation gives CASSIPGYEQYF. This chain links TRBV19 with TRBJ2-7, with D possibly matching TRBD2 (5 bases). CDR3 length equals 12 residues. The germline V gene has CDR1 LNHDA and CDR2 SQIVND (reference sequence). Between the trimmed V and J ends, which lost 3 bases and 4 bases, there was a span of 7 bases.

The rearrangement uses TRBV7-2 and TRBJ2-2; 9 bases align to TRBD2. In germline, CDR1 is SGHTA, CDR2 FQGNSA. The CDR3 extends over 14 amino acids. V shed 6 bases, J shed 3 bases, and the junction held 2 bases outside the gene matches. This CDR3 reads CASRAGGHTGELFF. The CDR3 bases are TGTGCCAGCAGGGCGGGGGGGCACACCGGGGAGCTGTTTTTT.

The chain is built from TRBV9 and TRBJ1-1; D is uncertain. The germline V gene encodes CDR1 SGDLS and CDR2 YYNGEE. Trimming cost V 2 bases and J 3 bases, with 8 bases left between them. The length of the CDR3 is 13 residues. The CDR3 loop reads CASSVHRDTEAFF. CDR3 DNA: TGTGCCAGCAGCGTTCACAGAGACACTGAAGCTTTCTTT.

The chain has TRBV4-2 and TRBJ2-7, with 11 bases matching TRBD2. V gave up 0 bases and J gave up 1 base; unmatched junction bases: 2. This CDR3 comprises 16 residues. Germline V gene sequence: CDR1 LGHNA, CDR2 YNFKEQ. CDR3 sequence reads: CASSQDLAGGSYEQYF. In nucleotides, the CDR3 is TGTGCCAGCAGCCAAGATCTAGCGGGAGGATCCTACGAGCAGTACTTC.

V usage is TRBV12-3 or TRBV12-4 and J usage is TRBJ1-1, with no clear D. The CDR3 extends over 12 amino acids. V shed 5 bases and J shed 4 bases, with 8 bases lying between them. The CDR3, as DNA: TGTGCCAGCAGTCCGGGTCCCACTGAAGCTTTCTTT. Translated: CASSPGPTEAFF.

This chain connects TRBV6-4 to TRBJ2-6; weak D call: TRBD1 (6 bases). Germline lookup yields CDR1 MRHNA and CDR2 SNTAGT. This CDR3 spans 14 amino acids. The V end was cut by 6 bases, the J end by 4 bases, with 10 bases between. DNA of the CDR3: TGTGCCAGCAGCGAGGGGGTAGGGGCCAACGTCCTGACTTTC. This gives the protein CASSEGVGANVLTF.

V and J are TRBV19 and TRBJ1-1; D perhaps matches TRBD1 (6 bases). The CDR3 has 15 amino acids. Trimming stripped 8 bases from V and 1 base from J, with 17 bases between. The V gene's germline CDR1 is LNHDA and CDR2 SQIVND (reference sequence). The CDR3 reads CASGGTNGKNTEAFF. The CDR3 coding sequence is TGTGCCAGTGGGGGGACAAACGGGAAGAACACTGAAGCTTTCTTT.

The rearrangement uses TRBV9 and TRBJ2-3; TRBD1 matches 7 bases. Germline CDR1 reads SGDLS; CDR2 reads YYNGEE. The CDR3 length is 14 residues. The V and J ends lost 3 bases and 2 bases, in that order; junction bases with no gene match: 3. The CDR3 reads CASSEDRATDTQYF. DNA for the CDR3: TGTGCCAGCAGCGAAGACAGGGCCACAGATACGCAGTATTTT.

CDR3 loop: CASSEASGLNTGELFF. DNA for the CDR3: TGTGCCAGCAGTGAGGCTAGCGGGCTAAACACCGGGGAGCTGTTTTTT. The rearrangement uses TRBV2 and TRBJ2-2; 8 bases match TRBD2. The CDR3 is made up of 16 amino acids. V gave up 3 bases and J gave up 2 bases; unmatched junction bases: 5. The V gene's germline CDR1 is SNHLY and CDR2 FYNNEI.

The chain couples TRBV28 to TRBJ1-1, with D unclear. Germline CDR1 MDHEN, CDR2 SYDVKM. This CDR3 comprises 14 residues. V was pared by 5 bases and J by 3 bases, with 13 bases between. The CDR3 bases are TGTGCCAGCAGTCAAAGTCCTGGGGACACTGAAGCTTTCTTT. Translated: CASSQSPGDTEAFF.